Sequencing of this TCR beta chain was carried out in a study of blood T cell repertoires in COVID-19. For the study at large: The cDNA or gDNA used as material had been derived from T cells, B-cell-depleted T cells, or PBMCs.

The germline V gene has CDR1 SGHRS and CDR2 YFSETQ. The junction had 2 bases not matched to a gene; V was cut back by 4 bases and J by 6 bases. The CDR3 extends over 13 amino acids. Assay used: immunoSEQ multiplex PCR; TCRdb lists only in-frame clones, some missing. The table lists about 130,000 clones, 90% of them singletons. The sequenced material came from peripheral blood. The chain has TRBV5-1 and TRBJ2-2; 8 positions match TRBD2. The clonotype was recovered from a man between 45 and 60 years old with active COVID-19. The DNA of the CDR3 is TGCGCCAGCAGCCCGGGGGGGGCCGGGGAGCTGTTTTTT. It translates to CASSPGGAGELFF.